This TCR beta chain was sequenced in a study of T cells after yellow fever vaccination. Study-level points and caveats: Detected again after the booster were most primary-vaccination clones, at about 96% CD4 and 88% CD8. CD4 and CD8 compartments shared a small share of clonotypes, likely from convergent recombination. Weaker in magnitude, the secondary response showed a faster peak on day 5 versus 15.

From germline, CDR1 is SGHRS and CDR2 YFSETQ. The V and J ends lost 4 bases and 3 bases respectively, with 11 bases between them. The CDR3 spans 14 residues. This clonotype was recorded a few times. Its matching antigen is unknown. A 5'RACE template-switching step, the method used to make TCR cDNA, added a universal primer site and UMIs. TCRdb used MiXCR to reprocess the 5' RACE reads, holding one entry per CDR3 protein. The table records about 400,000 distinct CDR3 sequences, 6.2% of them present only once. The J gene is TRBJ2-1, the V gene TRBV5-1; D is unresolved. Sequences were derived from PBMCs, sampled 5 days after the yellow fever booster vaccination. The source is a man aged 25 to 40 who received the YFV17D yellow fever vaccine. DNA for the CDR3: TGCGCCAGCAGCCCCCCGGATGACTACAATGAGCAGTTCTTC. It is translated as CASSPPDDYNEQFF. Complete variable domain (other parts from reference TRBV5-1 and TRBJ2-1): KAGVTQTPRYLIKTRGQQVTLSCSPISGHRSVSWYQQTPGQGLQFLFEYFSETQRNKGNFPGRFSGRQFSNSRSEMNVSTLELGDSALYLCASSPPDDYNEQFFGPGTRLTVL.